The 30 T cell receptor beta chains below come from one sample, sequenced in a study of blood T cells in healthy people across ages. Next came a second PCR, run for roughly 6 to 11 cycles, which used a sample-barcoded 5' primer along with a J-beta primer mix. TCRdb passed the 5' RACE reads through MiXCR, listing each CDR3 protein once. The table includes 1,500,000 or so distinct CDR3 sequences, 59% detected once. The sample was blood. All receptors derive from a man younger than 35 in good health.

The genes are TRBV6-1 and TRBJ2-2; 7 nucleotides match TRBD1. The CDR3 has 14 amino acids. The germline CDR1 and CDR2 sequences are MNHNS and SASEGT. Losses at the gene ends were 10 bases for V and 3 bases for J; bases not matched to a gene: 8. CDR3 in DNA: TGTGCCACCTCGGACAGGTTGTACACCGGGGAGCTGTTTTTT. This sequence encodes CATSDRLYTGELFF.

The chain carries TRBV6-6 and TRBJ2-3; D unresolved. Germline CDR1 reads MNHNY; CDR2 reads SVGAGI (reference sequence). The CDR3 has 14 residues. V lost 5 bases and J 6 bases, leaving 15 bases between the germline ends. The CDR3 region is CASSQDGVGDTQYF. The CDR3 coding sequence is TGTGCCAGCAGTCAGGACGGCGTAGGGGATACGCAGTATTTT.

The gene calls are TRBV20-1 and TRBJ2-4; D is undetermined. Gene TRBJ2-7 matches the end of the DNA better, so the J call may be wrong. Germline assignment: CDR1 DFQATT and CDR2 SNEGSKA (reference sequence). The CDR3 contains 10 residues. In DNA, the CDR3 is TGCAGTGCTACGCAGGACGAGCAGTACTTC. Residues: CSATQDEQYF.

This chain uses TRBV7-2 with TRBJ2-3, with D perhaps being TRBD1 or TRBD2 (6 bases each). Germline V gene lookup returns CDR1 SGHTA and CDR2 FQGNSA. Trimming left V 4 bases short and J 7 bases short, with 18 bases between. This CDR3 spans 15 amino acids. The CDR3 sequence is CASSSQDRRGNTQYF. CDR3 nucleotide sequence: TGTGCCAGCAGCTCTCAAGACAGGAGGGGGAATACGCAGTATTTT.

This rearrangement joins TRBV7-2 to TRBJ1-6; no definite D call. Germline lookup yields CDR1 SGHTA and CDR2 FQGNSA. This CDR3 comprises 15 residues. Deletions cut 1 base from V and 8 bases from J, with 12 bases between. The CDR3 spells CASSLGTSAYSPLHF. The CDR3 DNA reads as TGTGCCAGCAGCTTAGGGACCTCCGCCTATTCACCCCTCCACTTT.

This clonotype was recorded only once. The chain couples TRBV6-2 or TRBV6-3 to TRBJ2-1; a weak D match, TRBD1 (7 bases). Germline V gene sequence: CDR1 MNHEY, CDR2 SVGEGT. CDR3 length: 16 residues. V was trimmed by 4 bases and J by 7 bases, leaving 20 bases between them. In DNA form, the CDR3 reads TGTGCCAGCAGTTTCTTTGGGGCAGGGGGAGGAAATGAGCAGTTCTTC. This encodes CASSFFGAGGGNEQFF.

The table lists this clonotype with a count of one. CDR3 DNA: TGTGCCAGCCAAGATAGGACGGGCAATCAGCCCCAGCATTTT. Its translation is CASQDRTGNQPQHF. The V gene is TRBV25-1, the J gene TRBJ1-5; D is unresolved. Looked up from germline, CDR1 is MGHDK and CDR2 is SYGVNS. V lost 8 bases and J lost 2, with 13 bases in between. The CDR3 consists of 14 residues.

The V call is TRBV7-2, the J call TRBJ2-5; 7 bases align to TRBD1. J was trimmed by 4 bases and V by 4 bases; bases with no gene match: 9. This CDR3 region has 15 residues. CDR1 SGHTA and CDR2 FQGNSA come from the germline V gene. CDR3 sequence: CASSSVGSGGETQYF. As DNA, the CDR3 is TGTGCCAGCAGCTCCGTCGGGTCAGGGGGAGAGACCCAGTACTTC.

This clonotype was seen a few times. V usage is TRBV15 and J usage is TRBJ1-6, with D maybe TRBD1 (5 bases). The germline V and J ends were trimmed by 4 bases and 9 bases, with 19 bases remaining between them. Germline CDR1 and CDR2: LNHNV and YYDKDF (reference sequence). The CDR3 covers 16 residues. CDR3 DNA: TGTGCCACCAGCACGCGACGGTCAGGGTTCGGTTCACCCCTCCACTTT. Translation: CATSTRRSGFGSPLHF.

The chain couples TRBV6-1 to TRBJ1-6, with 9 bases identical to TRBD1. Germline CDR1 MNHNS, CDR2 SASEGT. V lost 8 bases to trimming and J lost 6 bases; unmatched junction nucleotides: 5. The CDR3 consists of 14 residues. The CDR3 DNA reads as TGTGCCAGCGCGGGACAGGGCGCTAATTCACCCCTCCACTTT. Protein sequence: CASAGQGANSPLHF.

The chain couples TRBV4-3 to TRBJ2-7; weak D call: TRBD2 (5 bases). The J call could be wrong; TRBJ2-4 is a better fit for the DNA end. The germline V gene encodes CDR1 LGHNA and CDR2 YSLEER. The CDR3 runs to 18 residues. The CDR3 sequence is CASSQDLVSVGAKNIQYF. The CDR3 DNA sequence: TGCGCCAGCAGCCAAGATTTAGTTAGCGTGGGAGCCAAAAACATTCAGTACTTC.

J is TRBJ2-1 and V is TRBV2; D is unresolved. Trimming took off 6 bases at V and 2 bases at J, with 11 bases between the two ends. CDR1 is SNHLY and CDR2 is FYNNEI in the germline V gene. This CDR3 has 14 amino acids. CDR3 nucleotides: TGTGCCAGCAGCAAGGACCCGACCTACAATGAGCAGTTCTTC. Its translation: CASSKDPTYNEQFF. The entire variable domain, with the rest obtained from reference TRBV2 and TRBJ2-1, is as follows: EPEVTQTPSHQVTQMGQEVILRCVPISNHLYFYWYRQILGQKVEFLVSFYNNEISEKSEIFDDQFSVERPDGSNFTLKIRSTKLEDSAMYFCASSKDPTYNEQFFGPGTRLTVL.

This clonotype was seen a handful of times. The chain links TRBV20-1 to TRBJ1-4; 7 bases align to TRBD1. Germline V lookup: CDR1 DFQATT, CDR2 SNEGSKA (reference sequence). The CDR3 is made up of 14 amino acids. Unmatched junction bases numbered 2, after V lost 0 bases and J lost 4 bases. CDR3 residues: CSARERQGNEKLFF. The CDR3 bases are TGCAGTGCTAGAGAGCGACAGGGTAATGAAAAACTGTTTTTT.

J is TRBJ2-7 and V is TRBV7-2; unclear D gene. Germline V gene sequence: CDR1 SGHTA, CDR2 FQGNSA. This CDR3 has 13 amino acids. V dropped 2 bases and J dropped 6 bases, with 11 bases sitting between them. The CDR3 protein is CASSLSTLGEQYF. The DNA for the CDR3 is TGTGCCAGCAGCTTAAGCACCCTAGGCGAGCAGTACTTC.

V and J are TRBV4-1 and TRBJ2-6; D is perhaps TRBD1 or TRBD2 (6 bases each). Per germline, CDR1 MGHRA and CDR2 YSYEKL. CDR3 size: 18 residues. V gave up 6 bases and J gave up 2 bases, with 20 bases separating them. CDR3 sequence (DNA): TGCGCCAGCAGTTCGGGTACAGGGAGGTCGGCTGGGGCCAACGTCCTGACTTTC. Translation: CASSSGTGRSAGANVLTF.

The V call is TRBV7-9, the J call TRBJ2-1; the D gene is possibly TRBD1 (6 bases). From germline, CDR1 is SEHNR and CDR2 FQNEAQ (reference sequence). V was clipped by 5 bases and J by 8 bases, with 22 bases between them. The CDR3 totals 16 residues. The CDR3 region has the DNA TGTGCCAGCAGCACTTCAGGGGTCGGGGTTGGTGATGAGCAGTTCTTC. Its translation: CASSTSGVGVGDEQFF. Filled out from reference TRBV7-9 and TRBJ2-1, the complete variable domain reads DTGVSQNPRHKITKRGQNVTFRCDPISEHNRLYWYRQTLGQGPEFLTYFQNEAQLEKSRLLSDRFSAERPKGSFSTLEIQRTEQGDSAMYLCASSTSGVGVGDEQFFGPGTRLTVL.

The chain is built from TRBV20-1 and TRBJ1-2; D is possibly TRBD1 (5 bases). Trimming left V 5 bases short and J 4 bases short, with 11 bases between. Germline assignment: CDR1 DFQATT and CDR2 SNEGSKA (reference sequence). The CDR3 consists of 12 residues. The CDR3 nucleotides read TGCAGTGCTGGGGCGGCGGGCTATGGCTACACCTTC. Translation gives CSAGAAGYGYTF.

This clonotype was counted a few times. The V call is TRBV9, the J call TRBJ2-7; D is possibly TRBD2 (5 bases). This CDR3 has 13 amino acids. Trimming took 0 bases from V and 3 from J, leaving 7 bases between them. Germline assignment: CDR1 SGDLS and CDR2 YYNGEE. The CDR3 nucleotides are TGTGCCAGCAGCGTAGCTAGCTACTACGAGCAGTACTTC. Translating it yields CASSVASYYEQYF. The full variable domain, in which reference TRBV9 and TRBJ2-7 provide the parts outside the CDR3, is DSGVTQTPKHLITATGQRVTLRCSPRSGDLSVYWYQQSLDQGLQFLIQYYNGEERAKGNILERFSAQQFPDLHSELNLSSLELGDSALYFCASSVASYYEQYFGPGTRLTVT.

The V call is TRBV20-1, the J call TRBJ2-7; 10 nucleotides agree with TRBD2. Unmatched junction bases numbered 11, after V lost 6 bases and J lost 6 bases. The length of the CDR3 is 14 residues. CDR1 is DFQATT and CDR2 is SNEGSKA in the germline V gene (reference sequence). Here the CDR3 DNA reads TGCAGTGCCCTCTTCCCTAGCGGGAGCGCCGAGCAGTACTTC. Amino acid sequence: CSALFPSGSAEQYF.

A few counts support this clonotype. This chain links TRBV7-2 with TRBJ2-5; D is unresolved. The J call is doubtful: the DNA matches TRBJ2-7 better. Germline CDR1 and CDR2: SGHTA and FQGNSA. The length of the CDR3 is 15 residues. This CDR3 reads CASSFSIDIPGEQYF. The DNA of the CDR3 is TGTGCCAGCAGCTTCTCAATAGACATACCGGGCGAGCAGTACTTC.

The chain uses TRBV15 and TRBJ2-7; unclear D gene. Germline CDR1 reads LNHNV; CDR2 reads YYDKDF (reference sequence). Trimming took 3 bases from V and 5 from J, leaving 14 bases between them. There are 14 residues in the CDR3. The CDR3 nucleotides read TGTGCCACCAGCAGGGACCAGACCGAGAACGAGCAGTACTTC. Translating gives CATSRDQTENEQYF.

J is TRBJ2-1 and V is TRBV4-2; D is unresolved. The DNA end is more similar to TRBJ2-7, so the J call may be wrong. CDR1 is LGHNA, CDR2 YNFKEQ, per germline. The CDR3 runs 16 residues. The CDR3 region is CASSQDPSSAYNEQYF. CDR3 sequence (DNA): TGTGCCAGCAGCCAAGATCCCTCGAGTGCCTACAATGAGCAGTACTTC.

The chain is built from TRBV7-2 and TRBJ2-7, with TRBD1 matching 9 bases. The V gene's germline CDR1 is SGHTA and CDR2 FQGNSA. This CDR3 region has 15 residues. Unmatched junction bases numbered 6, after V lost 2 bases and J lost 4 bases. The CDR3 region is CASSLFGDRVYEQYF. The CDR3 region has the DNA TGTGCCAGCAGCTTATTCGGGGACAGGGTTTACGAGCAGTACTTC.

A few counts support this clonotype. The chain employs TRBV7-2 and TRBJ2-1, with D uncertain. The CDR3 has 13 amino acids. V was pared by 11 bases and J by 2 bases, with 13 bases between. In germline, CDR1 is SGHTA, CDR2 FQGNSA. CDR3 in amino acids: CASELNPYNEQFF. The CDR3 DNA sequence: TGTGCCTCGGAGTTAAATCCCTACAATGAGCAGTTCTTC. Together with reference TRBV7-2 and TRBJ2-1, the CDR3 gives the full variable domain: GAGVSQSPSNKVTEKGKDVELRCDPISGHTALYWYRQSLGQGLEFLIYFQGNSAPDKSGLPSDRFSAERTGGSVSTLTIQRTQQEDSAVYLCASELNPYNEQFFGPGTRLTVL.

The genes are TRBV4-2 and TRBJ2-7, with TRBD2 matching 10 bases. Per the germline V gene, CDR1 is LGHNA and CDR2 is YNFKEQ. The V gene end was trimmed by 3 bases and the J gene end by 5 bases; junction bases not matched to a gene: 7. The CDR3 contains 15 residues. CDR3 region: CASSHIGTSVDEQYF. CDR3 sequence (DNA): TGTGCCAGCAGCCACATCGGGACTAGCGTTGACGAGCAGTACTTC.

V and J are TRBV6-2 or TRBV6-3 and TRBJ2-2; D is ambiguous. Trimming cost V 8 bases and J 0 bases, with 7 bases left between them. The V gene's germline CDR1 is MNHEY and CDR2 SVGEGT. The CDR3 spans 13 residues. The CDR3 here is CASQDPNTGELFF. In nucleotides, the CDR3 is TGTGCCAGCCAGGACCCGAACACCGGGGAGCTGTTTTTT.

V usage is TRBV7-2 and J usage is TRBJ1-1, with D possibly TRBD1 on 5 matching bases. V was cut by 3 bases and J by 0 bases, with 11 bases left in between. The CDR3 sequence is 15 residues long. Germline V gives CDR1 SGHTA, CDR2 FQGNSA. The CDR3: CASSFVRGMNTEAFF. CDR3 nucleotides: TGTGCCAGCAGCTTCGTCCGGGGGATGAACACTGAAGCTTTCTTT.

This chain connects TRBV7-2 to TRBJ2-4; D not certain. In germline, CDR1 is SGHTA, CDR2 FQGNSA. CDR3 length: 18 amino acids. V dropped 5 bases and J dropped 0 bases, with 20 bases sitting between them. The CDR3 DNA reads as TGTGCCAGCAGCCTCGCAGGACCGAGATCCTTAGCCAAAAACATTCAGTACTTC. It translates to CASSLAGPRSLAKNIQYF.

The chain links TRBV2 to TRBJ1-2; the D gene is possibly TRBD1 (5 bases). This CDR3 spans 15 amino acids. The V gene's germline CDR1 is SNHLY and CDR2 FYNNEI. The ends were cut back, 1 base at V and 4 bases at J, with 13 bases in the middle. The chain's CDR3 is CASSEEGRALYGYTF. CDR3 DNA sequence: TGTGCCAGCAGTGAAGAGGGCAGGGCCCTCTATGGCTACACCTTC. Full variable domain (remainder filled in from reference TRBV2 and TRBJ1-2): EPEVTQTPSHQVTQMGQEVILRCVPISNHLYFYWYRQILGQKVEFLVSFYNNEISEKSEIFDDQFSVERPDGSNFTLKIRSTKLEDSAMYFCASSEEGRALYGYTFGSGTRLTVV.

This chain links TRBV14 with TRBJ2-5; D perhaps matches TRBD2 (7 bases). V lost 3 bases to trimming and J lost 2 bases, with 16 bases between them. The germline V gene has CDR1 SGHDN and CDR2 FVKESK. The CDR3 is 16 amino acids. CDR3 amino acids: CASSHLGGPYQETQYF. In DNA, the CDR3 is TGTGCCAGCAGCCACCTCGGGGGGCCTTATCAAGAGACCCAGTACTTC.